This T cell receptor (beta chain) derives from a study of cytomegalovirus exposure and HLA in healthy donors. Whole-study findings and limits: A previous analysis found most TCR beta V segments productive roughly 90% or roughly 30% of the time.

Turning to this clone: Its antigen is currently unknown.

PCR used 60 Vbeta primers and 13 Jbeta primers. Authors' analysis steps: The authors later counted 65 million to 90 million unique TCR beta chains, 9 million to 14 million of them shared. Assay used: immunoSEQ multiplex PCR; TCRdb lists only in-frame clones, some missing. From that table come the V and J calls and clone size; the DNA was used to work out D and trimming. The sample includes about 140,000 clones, around 80% seen only once; the top ten take more than 2.5%. V shed 3 bases and J 3 bases; nucleotides not matched to a gene: 4. Germline CDR1 is MGHDK and CDR2 is SYGVNS. CDR3 length: 15 residues.

This rearrangement joins TRBV25-1 to TRBJ2-7; TRBD2 agrees at 11 bases. The receptor comes from a man aged 18-30 years in good health and CMV-seropositive. Sequenced material: PBMCs. CDR3 loop: CASSEPSGGLYEQYF. In DNA, the CDR3 is TGTGCCAGCAGTGAGCCTAGCGGGGGGCTCTACGAGCAGTACTTC.